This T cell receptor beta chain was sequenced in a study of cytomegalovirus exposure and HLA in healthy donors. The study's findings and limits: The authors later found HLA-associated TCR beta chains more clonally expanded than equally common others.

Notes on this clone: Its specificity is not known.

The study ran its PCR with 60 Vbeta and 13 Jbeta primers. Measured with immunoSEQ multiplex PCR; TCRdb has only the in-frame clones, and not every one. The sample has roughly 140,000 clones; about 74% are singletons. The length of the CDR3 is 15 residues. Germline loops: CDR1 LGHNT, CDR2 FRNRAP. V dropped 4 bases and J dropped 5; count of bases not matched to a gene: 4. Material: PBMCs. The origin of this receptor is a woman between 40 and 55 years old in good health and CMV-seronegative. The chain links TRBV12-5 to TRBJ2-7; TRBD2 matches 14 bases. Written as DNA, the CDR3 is TGTGCTAGTGGTTCGGGGACTAGCGGGAGCAACGAGCAGTACTTC. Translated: CASGSGTSGSNEQYF.